The clone carrying this T cell receptor beta chain was seen a few times. Its matching antigen is unknown. This entry belongs to a study of cytomegalovirus exposure and HLA in healthy donors. Study-wide results and caveats: Analyses of presence and absence presupposed an approximately uniform sequencing depth across donors. In vitro assays verified that a few CMV-associated chains recognized CMV antigens specifically.

The CDR3 runs 16 residues. Per germline, CDR1 MGHRA and CDR2 YSYEKL. V dropped 0 bases and J dropped 0 bases, with 11 bases sitting between them. PCR involved 60 Vbeta and 13 Jbeta primers. The assay was immunoSEQ multiplex PCR, and TCRdb's table has in-frame clones only and misses some. The top ten hold 2.5% to 3.5% of the sample, which has some 65,000 clones, 55% to 65% seen once. The V gene is TRBV4-1, the J gene TRBJ2-5; perhaps TRBD1 as D (5 bases). This receptor was obtained from a man aged 25 to 45 in good health and CMV-seronegative. The specimen sequenced was PBMCs. The DNA of the CDR3 is TGCGCCAGCAGCCAAGAGGTGAGGACACACCAAGAGACCCAGTACTTC. This gives the protein CASSQEVRTHQETQYF.